One and the same sample provided the 4 T cell receptor beta chains below, sequenced in a study of read filtering for tumor transcriptome and immune sequencing. This library used 300 to 450 ng RNA and molecular barcoded adaptors spanning alpha/delta and beta/gamma chains. Each CDR3 protein gets one entry after TCRdb re-called the reads with MiXCR. Of 90,000 to 95,000 distinct CDR3 sequences listed, under 25% are singletons. The sequenced material came from a population of CD138-negative cells sorted from bone marrow. These receptors all stem from a donor over 35 with multiple myeloma.

This clonotype showed up many times. The chain links TRBV20-1 to TRBJ1-5, with 8 bases lining up with TRBD1. CDR3 length: 14 amino acids. Unmatched junction bases numbered 8, after V lost 6 bases and J lost 4 bases. Per germline, CDR1 DFQATT and CDR2 SNEGSKA (reference sequence). CDR3 in DNA: TGCAGTGCCACGGGACAGGCTCTGAATCAGCCCCAGCATTTT. This gives the protein CSATGQALNQPQHF.

V usage is TRBV3-1 and J usage is TRBJ2-7; TRBD2 agrees at 8 bases. Germline V lookup: CDR1 LGHDT, CDR2 YNNKEL (reference sequence). V was pared by 4 bases and J by 4 bases, with 15 bases of the junction left unmatched. The CDR3 has 17 amino acids. CDR3 in DNA: TGTGCCAGCAGCCTCGCCAGCGCCGGGAGCGGGGGTTACGAGCAGTACTTC. It is translated as CASSLASAGSGGYEQYF.

By its share, this clonotype is medium-sized. This chain joins TRBV5-5 and TRBJ2-1; 11 positions match TRBD2. This CDR3 spans 18 amino acids. Germline V lookup: CDR1 SGHKS, CDR2 YYEKEE (reference sequence). V shed 4 bases, J shed 3 bases, and the junction held 12 bases outside the gene matches. The DNA of the CDR3 is TGTGCCAGCAGCGCTACACTAGCGGGACTAGCGGACTACAATGAGCAGTTCTTC. Its protein product is CASSATLAGLADYNEQFF.

This clonotype was seen at least ten times. This chain joins TRBV20-1 and TRBJ1-5, with a possible D match to TRBD1 (5 bases). CDR3 length: 16 amino acids. Trimming removed 0 bases from V and 2 bases from J, with 14 bases in between. From germline, CDR1 is DFQATT and CDR2 SNEGSKA (reference sequence). The CDR3 loop reads CSAREIGGSGNQPQHF. The CDR3 DNA reads TGCAGTGCTAGAGAGATCGGGGGGTCTGGCAATCAGCCCCAGCATTTT.